This TCR beta chain emerged from a study of shared clonotypes between healthy human individuals. V lost 5 bases and J lost 1, with 12 bases in between. The CDR3 sequence is 14 residues long. CDR1 is SGHTA and CDR2 is FQGTGA in the germline V gene. Worth noting for this clone: Antigen specificity is unknown.

A 200 ng quantity of DNA, some 30,000 T cell genomes, went into the sorted-subset replicate PCRs. Profiling relied on immunoSEQ multiplex PCR, and the TCRdb table lists in-frame clones only, not all of them. The data hold 2 million to 2.5 million clones, with over 90% observed a single time. Study-wide results and limits: In several donors, around 5.5% of naive CD4 clonotypes appeared in common.

Sequenced: naive CD4+ T cells from PBMCs. The subset is: CD45RA+ positively selected. The sequence was obtained from a man aged 18 to 29 in good health. Some clones in this sample may be carry-over from other donors' samples. The V call is TRBV7-3, the J call TRBJ2-7, with D perhaps TRBD1 or TRBD2 (5 bases each). The DNA of the CDR3 is TGTGCCAGCAGCCAGACAGCGGTGTCCTACGAGCAGTACTTC. Translated: CASSQTAVSYEQYF.